This T cell receptor beta chain was profiled in a study of Graves' ophthalmopathy and Graves' hyperthyroidism. The study's findings and limits: The authors also found most expanded thyroid clonotypes above 0.001 frequency in blood.

Turning to this clonotype: What it binds is unknown.

The CDR3 has 16 amino acids. CDR1 and CDR2 from the germline V gene are SGHVS and FQNEAQ. Trimming pared 1 base from V and 1 base from J, leaving 10 bases between. Hyperthyroidism was new, under 2 months, in patients aged 18 to 65. TCR beta CDR3 regions were amplified from RNA transcripts. First-round RT-PCR relied on HTBI primers, and a second-round multiplex PCR came next. TCRdb re-called the multiplex PCR reads with MiXCR, one entry per CDR3 protein. The data hold roughly 1.1 million distinct CDR3 sequences, with about two fifths observed a single time. The gene calls are TRBV7-8 and TRBJ1-4; D is unresolved. The origin of this receptor is an adult man with Graves' hyperthyroidism. The sample taken for sequencing was peripheral blood or thyroid tissue (not recorded which). The CDR3 protein is CASSLERWRTNEKLFF. The CDR3 region has the DNA TGTGCCAGCAGCTTAGAGCGATGGAGAACTAATGAAAAACTGTTTTTT.